This T cell receptor beta chain comes out of a study of T cell repertoires in cytomegalovirus infection. At the level of the study: Public TCR beta signatures were indicative of both CMV infection and a matching HLA type.

Deletions cut 3 bases from V and 3 bases from J, with 12 bases between. This CDR3 has 14 residues. CDR1 and CDR2 (germline): MNHNS, SASEGT. Each CDR3 protein gets one entry after TCRdb re-called the reads with MiXCR. The sample has over 150,000 distinct CDR3 sequences, approximately 17% seen once. Turning to this clonotype: Its specificity is unknown.

Overall study results and limits: CMV-specific HLA-C-restricted TCR beta clonotypes dominated the ex vivo response.

Sequencing input: CD8+ T cells from PBMCs. The TCR was taken from a human donor in good health (CMV status not recorded). Some clones in this sample may be carry-over from other donors' samples. The V and J genes are TRBV6-1 and TRBJ2-7, with D perhaps TRBD1 (6 bases). CDR3 DNA: TGTGCCAGCAGTGACAGGGGAATATACTACGAGCAGTACTTC. Residues: CASSDRGIYYEQYF.